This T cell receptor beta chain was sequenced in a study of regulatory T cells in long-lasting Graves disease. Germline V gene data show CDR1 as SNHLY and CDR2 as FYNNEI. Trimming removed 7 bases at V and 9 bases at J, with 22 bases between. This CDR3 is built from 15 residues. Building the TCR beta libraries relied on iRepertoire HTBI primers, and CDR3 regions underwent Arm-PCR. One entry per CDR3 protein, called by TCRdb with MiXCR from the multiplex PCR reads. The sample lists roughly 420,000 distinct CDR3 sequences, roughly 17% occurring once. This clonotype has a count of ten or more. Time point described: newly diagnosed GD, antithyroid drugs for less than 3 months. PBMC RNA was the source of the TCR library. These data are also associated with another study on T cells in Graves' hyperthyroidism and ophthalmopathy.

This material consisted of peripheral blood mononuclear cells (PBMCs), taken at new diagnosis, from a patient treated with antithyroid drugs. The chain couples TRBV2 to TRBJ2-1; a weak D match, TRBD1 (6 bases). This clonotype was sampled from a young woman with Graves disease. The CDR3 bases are TGTGCCAGCAATCAACCGGGACCAGGGGACATTGAGCAGTTCTTC. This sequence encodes CASNQPGPGDIEQFF. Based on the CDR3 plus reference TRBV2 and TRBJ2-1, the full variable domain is EPEVTQTPSHQVTQMGQEVILRCVPISNHLYFYWYRQILGQKVEFLVSFYNNEISEKSEIFDDQFSVERPDGSNFTLKIRSTKLEDSAMYFCASNQPGPGDIEQFFGPGTRLTVL.